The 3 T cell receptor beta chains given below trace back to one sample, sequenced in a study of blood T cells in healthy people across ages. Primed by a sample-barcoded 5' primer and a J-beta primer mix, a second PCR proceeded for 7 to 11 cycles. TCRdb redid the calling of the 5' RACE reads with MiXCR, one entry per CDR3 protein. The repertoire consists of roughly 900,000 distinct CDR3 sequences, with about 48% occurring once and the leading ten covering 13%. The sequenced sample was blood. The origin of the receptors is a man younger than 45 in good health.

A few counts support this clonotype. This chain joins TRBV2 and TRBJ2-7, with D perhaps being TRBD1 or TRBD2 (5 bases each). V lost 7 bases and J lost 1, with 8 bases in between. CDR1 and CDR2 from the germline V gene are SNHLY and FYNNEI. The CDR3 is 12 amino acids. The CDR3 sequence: CASMGRSYEQYF. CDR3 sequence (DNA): TGTGCCAGCATGGGACGGTCCTACGAGCAGTACTTC.

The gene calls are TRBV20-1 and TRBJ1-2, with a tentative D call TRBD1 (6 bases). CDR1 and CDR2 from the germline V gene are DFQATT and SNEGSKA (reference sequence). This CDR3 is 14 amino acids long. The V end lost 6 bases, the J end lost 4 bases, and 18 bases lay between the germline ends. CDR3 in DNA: TGCAGTGCCCTTACAGGGTTCCTTGGCTATGGCTACACCTTC. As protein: CSALTGFLGYGYTF.

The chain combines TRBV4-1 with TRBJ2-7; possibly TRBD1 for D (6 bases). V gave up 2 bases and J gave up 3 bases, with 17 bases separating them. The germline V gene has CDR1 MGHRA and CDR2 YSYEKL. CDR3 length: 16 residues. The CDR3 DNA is TGCGCCAGCAGCCAATCTGACGGACAGCCCTTCTACGAGCAGTACTTC. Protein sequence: CASSQSDGQPFYEQYF.